This TCR beta chain was sequenced during a study of T cell changes during pregnancy in multiple sclerosis. Assay used: immunoSEQ multiplex PCR; TCRdb lists only in-frame clones, some missing. The sample shows roughly 93,000 clones, approximately 90% of them seen only once. Trimming removed 6 bases at V and 0 bases at J, with 6 bases between. This CDR3 is 14 amino acids long. CDR1 is MNHEY and CDR2 is SMNVEV in the germline V gene (reference sequence). The sequencing here drew on peripheral blood, taken after pregnancy. The J gene is TRBJ1-6, the V gene TRBV27; D might be TRBD1 (5 bases). The receptor was derived from a female donor in good health, enrolled as a control in a pregnancy study. The CDR3 loop reads CASRGDSYNSPLHF. The CDR3 nucleotides are TGTGCCAGCAGAGGGGACTCCTATAATTCACCCCTCCACTTT.